The clone carrying this T cell receptor (beta chain) has a handful of counts. Trimming left V 4 bases short and J 2 bases short, with 12 bases between. The CDR3 extends over 15 amino acids. Germline assignment: CDR1 SNHLY and CDR2 FYNNEI. This record comes from a study of Ad26.COV2.S vaccination and SARS-CoV-2 variants. The data were produced by immunoSEQ multiplex PCR, yet TCRdb's version contains in-frame clones alone and is incomplete. The repertoire holds about 680,000 clones, with roughly 90% as singletons. The treatment is: 19 received Ad26.COV2.S at low or high dose, single or two shots; several received placebo; per-sample allocation not given. Sampling was done on day 63 after the first vaccine or placebo injection.

The TCR comes from a person aged 18-65 years who received the Ad26.COV2.S COVID-19 vaccine or a placebo. The rearrangement links TRBV2 to TRBJ1-5; TRBD1 is a possible D gene (6 bases). The material was peripheral blood, obtained in a trial of Ad26.COV2.S vaccine versus placebo. CDR3 sequence (DNA): TGTGCCAGCAGTGCAGGGGCCAAAGGCAATCAGCCCCAGCATTTT. Translating gives CASSAGAKGNQPQHF.